A selection of T cell receptor beta chains follows, all from one sample in a study of blood T cells in healthy people across ages. TCRdb independently ran MiXCR on the 5' RACE reads; one entry per CDR3 protein. The sample lists some 1,800,000 distinct CDR3 sequences, about two fifths occurring once. Sample: blood. The receptors come from a human donor in good health. Both conserved end residues are part of each CDR3. The order of the fields is V gene, J gene, D gene, clone size, CDR3 protein, CDR3 DNA. A D gene is named only where the DNA matches it firmly. Clone size is given for some rows only: seen once, a few or many times, or a class if the clone is expanded.

TRBV7-3	TRBJ2-3	TRBD2	-	CASSLTGGDSDTQYF	TGTGCCAGCAGCTTAACGGGGGGGGATTCAGATACGCAGTATTTT
TRBV4-3	TRBJ1-1	-	-	CASSQEQGGTEAFF	TGCGCCAGCAGCCAAGAACAGGGTGGAACTGAAGCTTTCTTT
TRBV7-2	TRBJ2-1	-	-	CASSRREGSCNEQFF	TGTGCCAGCAGCCGACGTGAGGGTTCCTGCAATGAGCAGTTCTTC
TRBV29-1	TRBJ1-2	TRBD1	-	CSVRGQGAHGYTF	TGCAGCGTGAGGGGACAGGGGGCACATGGCTACACCTTC
TRBV5-1	TRBJ2-5	-	-	CASSLAGTLWETQYF	TGCGCCAGCAGCTTGGCCGGGACATTGTGGGAGACCCAGTACTTC
TRBV6-2/TRBV6-3	TRBJ1-6	-	-	CASSYPSPPLHF	TGTGCCAGCAGTTACCCCAGTCCACCCCTCCACTTT
TRBV20-1	TRBJ2-4	-	-	CSARRPGQGVEQYF	TGCAGTGCTAGGCGGCCAGGGCAGGGTGTTGAGCAGTACTTC
TRBV6-2/TRBV6-3	TRBJ2-4	-	-	CASRRAASGLLEQYF	TGTGCCAGCAGACGTGCCGCGAGCGGTTTATTGGAGCAGTACTTC
TRBV12-3/TRBV12-4	TRBJ1-2	TRBD1	few	CASSVGRGQGYTF	TGTGCCAGCAGTGTTGGTAGGGGGCAGGGCTACACCTTC
TRBV29-1	TRBJ1-4	-	few	CSVEQDGNEKLFF	TGCAGCGTTGAACAGGACGGTAATGAAAAACTGTTTTTT
TRBV4-3	TRBJ2-3	-	-	CASSVGVVLADTQYF	TGCGCCAGCAGCGTAGGGGTAGTTCTGGCAGATACGCAGTATTTT
TRBV7-2	TRBJ2-7	TRBD2	few	CASSSILAGLTYEQYF	TGTGCCAGCAGCTCCATACTAGCGGGGTTAACCTACGAGCAGTACTTC
TRBV5-1	TRBJ2-1	-	few	CASKGRAEQFF	TGCGCCAGCAAAGGCCGTGCGGAGCAGTTCTTC
TRBV4-3	TRBJ1-2	-	-	CASSQEEGDIGYTF	TGCGCCAGCAGCCAGGAGGAGGGGGACATTGGCTACACCTTC
TRBV28	TRBJ2-7	-	-	CASSWDTGTYEQYF	TGTGCCAGCAGTTGGGACACTGGGACCTACGAGCAGTACTTC
TRBV6-6	TRBJ2-1	TRBD1	once	CASSSPQTGQRDEQFF	TGTGCCAGCAGTTCTCCTCAGACAGGGCAAAGGGACGAGCAGTTCTTC
TRBV6-5	TRBJ1-1	-	few	CASSPNRAEAFF	TGTGCCAGCAGCCCAAACAGGGCCGAAGCTTTCTTT
TRBV4-3	TRBJ2-3	TRBD2	-	CASSQAPLAGDRTDTQYF	TGCGCCAGCAGCCAAGCCCCCCTAGCGGGGGACCGCACAGATACGCAGTATTTT
TRBV7-7	TRBJ1-5	-	few	CASSSRVGQPQHF	TGTGCCAGCAGCAGCAGGGTCGGTCAGCCCCAGCATTTT
TRBV5-6	TRBJ2-4	-	few	CASSLAQAGEQYF	TGTGCCAGCAGCTTGGCGCAGGCGGGTGAGCAGTACTTC
TRBV6-2/TRBV6-3	TRBJ2-1	TRBD1	few	CASVKQGDNEQFF	TGTGCCAGCGTTAAACAGGGGGACAATGAGCAGTTCTTC
TRBV24-1	TRBJ1-1	-	-	CATSWGEGTEAFF	TGTGCCACCAGTTGGGGCGAGGGCACTGAAGCTTTCTTT
TRBV10-3	TRBJ1-2	-	-	CAISEWDGSYTF	TGTGCCATCAGTGAGTGGGACGGCAGCTACACCTTC
TRBV3-1	TRBJ2-5	-	-	CASSHLHGRQDVRETQYF	TGTGCCAGCAGCCATTTACACGGAAGGCAGGATGTTCGGGAGACCCAGTACTTC
TRBV7-2	TRBJ1-2	-	-	CASSSPFVAADSYYGYTF	TGTGCCAGCAGCTCCCCCTTCGTAGCGGCGGACAGCTACTATGGCTACACCTTC
TRBV13	TRBJ1-2	-	-	CASSLLRGRVDGYTF	TGTGCCAGCAGCCTACTCCGGGGCCGGGTGGATGGCTACACCTTC
TRBV3-1	TRBJ2-5	-	-	CASSQDSLRGQYF	TGTGCCAGCAGCCAAGACAGCCTACGAGGGCAGTACTTC
TRBV5-5	TRBJ2-1	-	-	CACSLVIWSNEQFF	TGTGCCTGCAGCTTGGTTATCTGGTCCAATGAGCAGTTCTTC
TRBV4-3	TRBJ2-7	-	-	CASSPYYDRRSSYEQYF	TGCGCCAGCAGCCCCTACTACGACAGGCGCAGCTCCTACGAGCAGTACTTC
TRBV7-8	TRBJ1-1	-	-	CASSLLLGRVTEAFF	TGTGCCAGCAGCTTACTTCTGGGCAGGGTGACTGAAGCTTTCTTT
TRBV2	TRBJ2-7	-	-	CASSDTGRLYEQYF	TGTGCCAGCAGTGACACAGGCCGGCTGTACGAGCAGTACTTC
TRBV10-3	TRBJ1-4	-	-	CAISGTPGDTNEKLFF	TGTGCCATCAGTGGTACCCCAGGGGATACTAATGAAAAACTGTTTTTT
TRBV28	TRBJ2-2	TRBD2	-	CASTLAGDTGELFF	TGTGCCAGCACCTTAGCGGGGGATACCGGGGAGCTGTTTTTT
TRBV7-3	TRBJ2-3	-	-	CAGSPRGAVSTDTQYF	TGTGCCGGCAGCCCCAGGGGGGCGGTTAGCACAGATACGCAGTATTTT
TRBV10-3	TRBJ2-3	TRBD1	few	CAISLTGEVTDTQYF	TGTGCCATCAGCTTGACAGGGGAGGTCACAGATACGCAGTATTTT
TRBV11-2	TRBJ2-7	TRBD1	-	CASSFIVNRGATLHEQYF	TGTGCCAGCAGCTTCATTGTTAACAGGGGAGCAACCCTCCACGAGCAGTACTTC
TRBV10-3	TRBJ2-1	-	-	CAISESYLPKTQNEQFF	TGTGCCATCAGTGAATCTTACCTCCCTAAGACTCAAAATGAGCAGTTCTTC
TRBV28	TRBJ2-7	-	many	CASSSPTATYEQYF	TGTGCCAGCAGCTCTCCGACAGCCACCTACGAGCAGTACTTC
TRBV5-1	TRBJ2-3	TRBD1	-	CASSSGTGGSAADTQYF	TGCGCCAGCAGCTCCGGGACAGGGGGCTCTGCGGCAGATACGCAGTATTTT
TRBV5-6	TRBJ2-1	-	-	CASSGSTETLNYNYNEQFF	TGTGCCAGCAGCGGTTCGACAGAAACTCTGAACTATAACTACAATGAGCAGTTCTTC
TRBV7-9	TRBJ1-6	-	-	CASTREESPLHF	TGTGCCAGCACCCGAGAGGAGTCACCCCTCCACTTT
TRBV2	TRBJ1-1	-	-	CASRLDSGGTEAFF	TGTGCCAGCAGGCTAGACTCCGGAGGCACTGAAGCTTTCTTT
TRBV6-1	TRBJ2-1	TRBD2	few	CASSEPSGGYNEQFF	TGTGCCAGCAGTGAGCCTAGCGGGGGATACAATGAGCAGTTCTTC